A single sample is the source of the 27 T cell receptor beta chains below, sequenced in a study of cytomegalovirus exposure and HLA in healthy donors. The primer mix had 60 Vbeta and 13 Jbeta primers. TCRdb's copy holds only in-frame clones and misses some; the assay was immunoSEQ multiplex PCR. The sample consists of over 110,000 clones, roughly 74% of them appearing once. Input material: PBMCs. These receptors were collected from a woman between 40 and 50 years old in good health and CMV-seropositive.

Comments on this clone: At one boundary the junction diverges from the germline segment, which might be a read error. The chain couples TRBV7-9 to TRBJ2-5; D is undetermined. Germline CDR1 and CDR2: SEHNR and FQNEAQ (reference sequence). CDR3 length: 17 residues. The CDR3 sequence is CSSSLDLAHAATETQYF. The DNA for the CDR3 is TGTTCCAGCAGCTTAGATCTGGCCCACGCGGCCACCGAAACCCAGTACTTC.

The table lists this clone with a few counts. The V call is TRBV7-3, the J call TRBJ2-2; D is possibly TRBD1 (5 bases). CDR3 length: 14 amino acids. V was cut by 5 bases and J by 4 bases, with 11 bases left in between. From germline, CDR1 is SGHTA and CDR2 FQGTGA. The CDR3 DNA follows: TGTGCCAGCAGCCGAAAAACAGGCACCGGGGAGCTGTTTTTT. This translates into CASSRKTGTGELFF.

The chain recombines TRBV13 with TRBJ2-1; D gene unclear. Per germline, CDR1 PRHDT and CDR2 FYEKMQ (reference sequence). V shed 6 bases and J shed 1 base, with 10 bases lying between them. This CDR3 spans 14 amino acids. The CDR3 coding sequence is TGTGCCAGCAGTCACGGGTCATCCTACAATGAGCAGTTCTTC. Translated: CASSHGSSYNEQFF.

This chain links TRBV30 with TRBJ1-1, with TRBD1 as a possible D gene (5 bases). The V end lost 8 bases, the J end lost 7 bases, and 23 bases lay between the germline ends. This CDR3 region has 14 residues. CDR1 and CDR2 from the germline V gene are GTSNPN and SVGIG (reference sequence). The chain's CDR3 is CALSGRGVSVEAFF. The CDR3 DNA sequence: TGTGCCCTCTCCGGGCGGGGGGTCTCTGTTGAAGCTTTCTTT. Combining the CDR3 with reference TRBV30 and TRBJ1-1 gives the whole variable domain SQTIHQWPATLVQPVGSPLSLECTVEGTSNPNLYWYRQAAGRGLQLLFYSVGIGQISSEVPQNLSASRPQDRQFILSSKKLLLSDSGFYLCALSGRGVSVEAFFGQGTRLTVV.

This sequence joins TRBV27 and TRBJ2-1; D is perhaps TRBD1 (6 bases). CDR3 size: 16 residues. V was cut by 3 bases and J by 0 bases, with 12 bases left in between. The germline CDR1 and CDR2 sequences are MNHEY and SMNVEV (reference sequence). The CDR3 protein is CASSLRGTSSYNEQFF. The CDR3 bases are TGTGCCAGCAGTTTGAGGGGGACCAGCTCCTACAATGAGCAGTTCTTC.

J is TRBJ2-5 and V is TRBV6-1, with a possible D match to TRBD1 (7 bases). Trimming cost V 7 bases and J 5 bases, with 14 bases left between them. The CDR3 runs to 13 residues. Germline V gene lookup returns CDR1 MNHNS and CDR2 SASEGT. The CDR3 DNA reads TGTGCCAGCAACCTCCAGGGGGGTGAGACCCAGTACTTC. It translates to CASNLQGGETQYF.

The genes are TRBV6-6 and TRBJ2-1; D unresolved. Deletions cut 0 bases from V and 7 bases from J, with 13 bases between. This CDR3 has 15 residues. Per germline, CDR1 MNHNY and CDR2 SVGAGI (reference sequence). The CDR3 loop reads CASSYSGTIVNEQFF. The DNA of the CDR3 is TGTGCCAGCAGTTACTCCGGTACGATCGTGAATGAGCAGTTCTTC.

The CDR3 sequence is CASSLGGDYEQYF. Here the CDR3 DNA reads TGTGCCAGCAGCTTGGGGGGGGACTACGAGCAGTACTTC. The chain employs TRBV5-6 and TRBJ2-7; the D gene is possibly TRBD2 (6 bases). Germline values: CDR1 SGHDT, CDR2 YYEEEE. This CDR3 region has 13 residues. The ends were cut back, 0 bases at V and 3 bases at J, with 7 bases in the middle.

V usage is TRBV29-1 and J usage is TRBJ1-5; tentative D call: TRBD1 (5 bases). The germline V gene has CDR1 SQVTM and CDR2 ANQGSEA. V was cut by 2 bases and J by 6 bases, with 11 bases left in between. The CDR3 runs 13 residues. The CDR3 spells CSVETNGGQPQHF. Here the CDR3 DNA reads TGCAGCGTTGAAACAAACGGGGGTCAGCCCCAGCATTTT.

This clone showed up just a few times. The rearrangement joins TRBV30 to TRBJ2-5; D gene unclear. This CDR3 region has 12 residues. Trimming stripped 0 bases from V and 7 bases from J, with 9 bases between. Germline V gene lookup returns CDR1 GTSNPN and CDR2 SVGIG (reference sequence). CDR3 region: CAWSVVRGTQYF. CDR3 nucleotide sequence: TGTGCCTGGAGTGTCGTTCGAGGGACCCAGTACTTC.

There are a few counts of this clone. In DNA, the CDR3 is TGTGCCAGCAGCACCAGGCGGGTGGGCCTCGACGAGCAGTTCTTC. Translating it yields CASSTRRVGLDEQFF. The V and J genes are TRBV21-1 and TRBJ2-1; TRBD2, the table's D call, was not compared with the DNA. TRBV21-1 is reported as a pseudogene. CDR3 size: 15 residues.

V is TRBV21-1 and J is TRBJ2-3; TRBD1 was called by the table and not checked on the DNA. TRBV21-1 is designated a pseudogene. The CDR3 consists of 19 residues. Here the CDR3 reads CASRLHDRGPASGTDTQYF. Written as DNA, the CDR3 is TGTGCCAGCAGGCTACATGACAGGGGGCCCGCATCCGGCACAGATACGCAGTATTTT.

The chain uses TRBV2 and TRBJ2-7, with 14 bases lining up with TRBD2. CDR1 and CDR2 (germline): SNHLY, FYNNEI. J gave up 2 bases and V 4 bases, and 10 bases lay outside the gene matches. The CDR3 runs 18 residues. CDR3 nucleotides: TGTGCCAGCAGTGGACCCGGGACTAGCGGGAGTCGGGCCTACGAGCAGTACTTC. The encoded protein is CASSGPGTSGSRAYEQYF.

V and J are TRBV5-1 and TRBJ2-1; D possibly corresponds to TRBD1 (5 bases). CDR1 and CDR2 (germline): SGHRS, YFSETQ. The CDR3 extends over 12 amino acids. V was cut by 1 base and J by 15 bases, with 14 bases left in between. The CDR3 loop reads CASSLRQGERFF. The DNA of the CDR3 is TGCGCCAGCAGCTTGCGGCAGGGCGAGAGGTTCTTC. The whole variable domain, filled in from reference TRBV5-1 and TRBJ2-1, reads KAGVTQTPRYLIKTRGQQVTLSCSPISGHRSVSWYQQTPGQGLQFLFEYFSETQRNKGNFPGRFSGRQFSNSRSEMNVSTLELGDSALYLCASSLRQGERFFGPGTRLTVL.

The genes are TRBV30 and TRBJ2-4, with D tentatively TRBD1 (5 bases). V was shortened by 1 base and J by 8 bases, with 15 bases between the two germline ends. CDR3 length equals 14 residues. The V gene's germline CDR1 is GTSNPN and CDR2 SVGIG (reference sequence). CDR3 residues: CAWSGREMMDIQYF. In DNA, the CDR3 is TGTGCCTGGAGTGGCAGGGAAATGATGGACATTCAGTACTTC.

J is TRBJ1-5 and V is TRBV23-1, with D unresolved. TRBV23-1 is annotated as an ORF whose role is uncertain. V lost 3 bases to trimming and J lost 5 bases, with 5 bases between them. The CDR3 runs to 12 residues. In nucleotides, the CDR3 is TGCGCCAGCAGTCATGCGGATCAGCCCCAGCATTTT. Residues: CASSHADQPQHF.

CDR3 amino acids: CASSLSGGSNTGELFF. CDR3 DNA sequence: TGTGCCAGCAGTTTATCGGGAGGATCGAACACCGGGGAGCTGTTTTTT. The chain recombines TRBV27 with TRBJ2-2, with D perhaps matching TRBD2 (6 bases). The CDR3 covers 16 residues. Germline-derived CDR1 and CDR2 are MNHEY and SMNVEV (reference sequence). The V end was cut by 0 bases, the J end by 0 bases, with 8 bases between.

The chain couples TRBV10-3 to TRBJ2-1; 7 nucleotides agree with TRBD2. This CDR3 is 20 amino acids long. V dropped 4 bases and J dropped 0; count of bases not matched to a gene: 18. Germline lookup yields CDR1 ENHRY and CDR2 SYGVKD. The CDR3 is CAISGGPGELGGGSYNEQFF. The CDR3 nucleotides read TGTGCCATCAGTGGGGGCCCGGGAGAGCTTGGGGGGGGCTCCTACAATGAGCAGTTCTTC.

This chain connects TRBV6-5 to TRBJ2-7, with TRBD1 identical over 8 bases. Germline V gives CDR1 MNHEY, CDR2 SVGAGI. V lost 6 bases to trimming and J lost 1 base; unmatched junction nucleotides: 8. The CDR3 contains 15 residues. CDR3 in DNA: TGTGCCAGCAGATCAGACAGGGGAGGATCCTACGAGCAGTACTTC. Protein product: CASRSDRGGSYEQYF.

V is TRBV6-1 and J is TRBJ2-5; TRBD2 agrees at 9 bases. The CDR3 is 15 amino acids. The germline V gene has CDR1 MNHNS and CDR2 SASEGT. Trimming at V came to 5 bases and at J to 5 bases, leaving 9 bases not matched to a gene. CDR3 amino acids: CASSRVAGVGETQYF. In DNA form, the CDR3 reads TGTGCCAGCAGTCGCGTAGCGGGAGTCGGTGAGACCCAGTACTTC.

CDR3 sequence: CASSGSTSGTNSYEQYF. The CDR3 DNA is TGTGCCAGCTCTGGATCGACTAGCGGGACTAACTCCTACGAGCAGTACTTC. The chain uses TRBV5-4 and TRBJ2-7; the match to TRBD2 covers 11 bases. Germline V gives CDR1 SGHNT, CDR2 YYREEE (reference sequence). With 7 bases clipped from V and 0 bases from J, the junction kept 12 bases outside the gene matches. The CDR3 sequence is 17 residues long.

This chain joins TRBV28 and TRBJ1-2, with TRBD1 as a possible D gene (6 bases). The CDR3 has 15 residues. CDR1 is MDHEN, CDR2 SYDVKM, per germline. V lost 5 bases and J lost 5, with 18 bases in between. CDR3 region: CASSPGTRVRYGYTF. As DNA, the CDR3 is TGTGCCAGCAGTCCCGGGACACGCGTGAGGTATGGCTACACCTTC.

The chain employs TRBV30 and TRBJ1-3; no clear D gene. The CDR3 has 13 residues. V gave up 6 bases and J gave up 3 bases, with 12 bases separating them. Germline V lookup: CDR1 GTSNPN, CDR2 SVGIG (reference sequence). CDR3 nucleotide sequence: TGTGCCTGCAAGAAGTGGAGTGGAAACACCATATATTTT. The encoded protein is CACKKWSGNTIYF.

V gene TRBV5-1 combines with J gene TRBJ2-7; the match to TRBD2 covers 7 bases. This CDR3 region has 14 residues. Trimming cost V 0 bases and J 7 bases; bases outside gene matches: 7. The germline gives CDR1 SGHRS, CDR2 YFSETQ. The CDR3 sequence is CASSLGSGGKEQYF. In DNA form, the CDR3 reads TGCGCCAGCAGCTTGGGGTCGGGGGGTAAAGAGCAGTACTTC.

This chain connects TRBV7-6 to TRBJ2-1; 12 bases fit TRBD2. CDR1 is SGHVS, CDR2 FNYEAQ, per germline. The CDR3 loop spans 18 amino acids. Germline trimming cut 5 bases from V and 6 bases from J; bases unmatched to any gene: 14. CDR3 DNA sequence: TGTGCCAGCAGCCCATCCAAAGTTGGGACTAGCGGGTCCAATGAGCAGTTCTTC. Protein product: CASSPSKVGTSGSNEQFF.

J is TRBJ1-4 and V is TRBV28, with D perhaps TRBD1 (5 bases). The CDR3 is 15 amino acids. CDR1 and CDR2 (germline): MDHEN, SYDVKM. The V and J ends lost 3 bases and 4 bases respectively, with 12 bases between them. CDR3 coding DNA: TGTGCCAGCAGTTTTTTGTTCGGGGGTAATGAAAAACTGTTTTTT. Translating it yields CASSFLFGGNEKLFF.

The CDR3 reads CASGAQGTNTGELFF. The CDR3 DNA reads as TGTGCCAGCGGAGCCCAGGGAACGAACACCGGGGAGCTGTTTTTT. The chain recombines TRBV2 with TRBJ2-2, with TRBD1 as a possible D gene (5 bases). This CDR3 is 15 amino acids long. Trimming pared 8 bases from V and 0 bases from J, leaving 13 bases between. CDR1 is SNHLY, CDR2 FYNNEI, per germline.